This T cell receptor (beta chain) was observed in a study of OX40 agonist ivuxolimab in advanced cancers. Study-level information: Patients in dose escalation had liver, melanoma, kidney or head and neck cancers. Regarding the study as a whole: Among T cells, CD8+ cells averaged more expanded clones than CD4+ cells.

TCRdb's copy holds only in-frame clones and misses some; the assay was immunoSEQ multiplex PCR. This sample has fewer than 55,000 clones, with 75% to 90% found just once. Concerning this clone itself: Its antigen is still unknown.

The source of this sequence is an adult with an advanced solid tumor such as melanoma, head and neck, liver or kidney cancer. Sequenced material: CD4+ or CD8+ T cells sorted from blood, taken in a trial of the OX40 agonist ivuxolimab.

The CDR3: CASRAVSGTQYF. The CDR3 DNA reads TGTGCCAGCAGGGCGGTTAGTGGGACCCAGTACTTC. The chain links TRBV2 to TRBJ2-5; D is undetermined. Germline values: CDR1 SNHLY, CDR2 FYNNEI. CDR3 length: 12 amino acids. V shed 6 bases and J shed 7 bases, with 12 bases lying between them.